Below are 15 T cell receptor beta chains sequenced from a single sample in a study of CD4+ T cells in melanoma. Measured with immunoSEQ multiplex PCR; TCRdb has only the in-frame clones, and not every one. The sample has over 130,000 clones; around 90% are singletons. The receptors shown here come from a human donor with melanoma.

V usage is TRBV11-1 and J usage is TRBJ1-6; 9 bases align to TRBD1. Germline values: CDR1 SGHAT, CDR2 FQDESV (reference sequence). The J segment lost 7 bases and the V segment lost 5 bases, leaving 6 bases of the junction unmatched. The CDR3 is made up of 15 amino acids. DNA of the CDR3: TGTGCCAGCAGCGGAACCGGGACAGGGAATTCACCCCTCCACTTT. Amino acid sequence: CASSGTGTGNSPLHF.

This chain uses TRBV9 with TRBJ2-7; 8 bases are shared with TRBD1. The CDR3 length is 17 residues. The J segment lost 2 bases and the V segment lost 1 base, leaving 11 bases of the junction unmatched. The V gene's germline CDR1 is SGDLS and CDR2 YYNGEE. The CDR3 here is CASSVSPRTGITYEQYF. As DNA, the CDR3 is TGTGCCAGCAGCGTAAGCCCCCGGACAGGGATCACCTACGAGCAGTACTTC.

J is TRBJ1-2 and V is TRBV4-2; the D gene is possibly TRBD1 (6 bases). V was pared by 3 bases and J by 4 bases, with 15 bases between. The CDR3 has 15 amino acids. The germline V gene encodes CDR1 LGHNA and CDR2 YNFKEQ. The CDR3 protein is CASSHGGDKTYGYTF. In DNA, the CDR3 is TGTGCCAGCAGCCACGGCGGGGACAAGACCTATGGCTACACCTTC.

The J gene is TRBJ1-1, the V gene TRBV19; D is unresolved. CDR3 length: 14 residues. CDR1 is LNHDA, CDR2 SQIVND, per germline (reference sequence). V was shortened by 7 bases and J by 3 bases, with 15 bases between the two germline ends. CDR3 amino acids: CASMVWVEDTEAFF. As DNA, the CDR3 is TGTGCCAGTATGGTATGGGTCGAGGACACTGAAGCTTTCTTT. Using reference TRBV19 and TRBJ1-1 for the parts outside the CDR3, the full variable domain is DGGITQSPKYLFRKEGQNVTLSCEQNLNHDAMYWYRQDPGQGLRLIYYSQIVNDFQKGDIAEGYSVSREKKESFPLTVTSAQKNPTAFYLCASMVWVEDTEAFFGQGTRLTVV.

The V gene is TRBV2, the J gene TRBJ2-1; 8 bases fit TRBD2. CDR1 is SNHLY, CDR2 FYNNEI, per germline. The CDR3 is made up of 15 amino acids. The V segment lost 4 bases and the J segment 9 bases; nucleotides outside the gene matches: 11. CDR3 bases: TGTGCCAGCAGTGGGAGCGGGGGCGCGGCCGGTGAGCAGTTCTTC. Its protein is CASSGSGGAAGEQFF.

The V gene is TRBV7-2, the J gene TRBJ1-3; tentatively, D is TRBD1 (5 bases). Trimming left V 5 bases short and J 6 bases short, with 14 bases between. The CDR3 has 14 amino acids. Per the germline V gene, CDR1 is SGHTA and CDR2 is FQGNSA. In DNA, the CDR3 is TGTGCCAGCAGCGCAACGGCAGGGCAAAACACCATATATTTT. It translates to CASSATAGQNTIYF.

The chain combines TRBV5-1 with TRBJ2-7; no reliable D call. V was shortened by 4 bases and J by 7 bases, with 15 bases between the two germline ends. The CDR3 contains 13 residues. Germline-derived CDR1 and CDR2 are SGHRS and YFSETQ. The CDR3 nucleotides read TGCGCCAGCAGCCCAGAACGGGCAGATGAGCAGTACTTC. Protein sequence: CASSPERADEQYF.

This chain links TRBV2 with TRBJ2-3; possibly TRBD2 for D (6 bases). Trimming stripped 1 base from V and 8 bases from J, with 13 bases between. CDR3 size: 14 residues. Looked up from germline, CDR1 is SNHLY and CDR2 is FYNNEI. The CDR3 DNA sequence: TGTGCCAGCAGTGAAGGCGGGACCGAGGGTACGCAGTATTTT. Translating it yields CASSEGGTEGTQYF.

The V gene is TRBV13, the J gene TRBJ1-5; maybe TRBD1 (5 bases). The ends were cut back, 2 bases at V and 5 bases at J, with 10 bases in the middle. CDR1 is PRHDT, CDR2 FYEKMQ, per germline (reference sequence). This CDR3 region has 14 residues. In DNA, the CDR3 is TGTGCCAGCAGCTTACGGGGGACCTATCAGCCCCAGCATTTT. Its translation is CASSLRGTYQPQHF.

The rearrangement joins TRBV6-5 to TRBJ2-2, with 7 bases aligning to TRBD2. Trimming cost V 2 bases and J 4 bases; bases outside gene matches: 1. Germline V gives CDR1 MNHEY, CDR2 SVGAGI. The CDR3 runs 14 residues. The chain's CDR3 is CASSYGRGTGELFF. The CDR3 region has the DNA TGTGCCAGCAGTTACGGGAGGGGCACCGGGGAGCTGTTTTTT.

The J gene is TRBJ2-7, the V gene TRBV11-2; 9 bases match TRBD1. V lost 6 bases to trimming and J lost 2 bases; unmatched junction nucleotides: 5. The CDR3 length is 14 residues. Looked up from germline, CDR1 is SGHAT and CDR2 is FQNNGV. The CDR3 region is CASSHGTGTYEQYF. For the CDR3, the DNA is TGTGCCAGCAGTCATGGGACAGGGACCTACGAGCAGTACTTC.

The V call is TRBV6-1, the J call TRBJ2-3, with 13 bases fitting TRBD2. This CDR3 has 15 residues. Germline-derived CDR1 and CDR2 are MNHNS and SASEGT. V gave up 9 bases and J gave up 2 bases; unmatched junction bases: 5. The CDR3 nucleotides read TGTGCCAGTCGGACTAGCGGGGGTCTCACAGATACGCAGTATTTT. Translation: CASRTSGGLTDTQYF.

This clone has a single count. The CDR3 DNA follows: TGTGCCACCAGCAGTGCCTCGGACGGGAACACTGAAGCTTTCTTT. Translated: CATSSASDGNTEAFF. V and J are TRBV15 and TRBJ1-1, with D uncertain. Trimming removed 3 bases at V and 1 base at J, with 12 bases between. From germline, CDR1 is LNHNV and CDR2 YYDKDF (reference sequence). The CDR3 is 15 amino acids. Filled out from reference TRBV15 and TRBJ1-1, the complete variable domain reads DAMVIQNPRYQVTQFGKPVTLSCSQTLNHNVMYWYQQKSSQAPKLLFHYYDKDFNNEADTPDNFQSRRPNTSFCFLDIRSPGLGDTAMYLCATSSASDGNTEAFFGQGTRLTVV.

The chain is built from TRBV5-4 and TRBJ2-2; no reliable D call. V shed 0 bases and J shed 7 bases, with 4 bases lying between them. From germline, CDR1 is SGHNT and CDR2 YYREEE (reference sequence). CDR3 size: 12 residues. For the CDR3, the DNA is TGTGCCAGCAGCTTGGACGTCGGGGAGCTGTTTTTT. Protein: CASSLDVGELFF.

CDR3 protein: CASSLAPPPREETQYF. Written as DNA, the CDR3 is TGCGCCAGCAGCTTGGCCCCTCCCCCTAGGGAAGAGACCCAGTACTTC. This chain joins TRBV5-1 and TRBJ2-5; D is unresolved. V was shortened by 0 bases and J by 3 bases, with 15 bases between the two germline ends. Germline CDR1 SGHRS, CDR2 YFSETQ. This CDR3 has 16 amino acids. Complete variable domain (other parts from reference TRBV5-1 and TRBJ2-5): KAGVTQTPRYLIKTRGQQVTLSCSPISGHRSVSWYQQTPGQGLQFLFEYFSETQRNKGNFPGRFSGRQFSNSRSEMNVSTLELGDSALYLCASSLAPPPREETQYFGPGTRLLVL.